This T cell receptor beta chain was documented in a study of T cells after yellow fever vaccination. TCRdb used MiXCR to reprocess the 5' RACE reads, holding one entry per CDR3 protein. The sample has about 240,000 distinct CDR3 sequences; 6.9% are singletons. Regarding the study as a whole: Most clones from primary vaccination resurfaced after the booster (96% CD4, 75% to 90% CD8).

To note about this clonotype: Its antigen is currently unknown.

The receptor was isolated from a man aged 25 to 40 who received the YFV17D yellow fever vaccine. The material was CD4+ T cells sorted from PBMCs, obtained 15 days after the yellow fever booster vaccination.

The CDR3: CASSFPREASYGYTF. The CDR3 bases are TGTGCCAGCAGTTTCCCCCGGGAAGCATCCTATGGCTACACCTTC. V gene TRBV6-5 combines with J gene TRBJ1-2; D ambiguous. Germline V gene sequence: CDR1 MNHEY, CDR2 SVGAGI. There are 15 residues in the CDR3. V lost 4 bases, J lost 4 bases, and 16 bases lay in between.